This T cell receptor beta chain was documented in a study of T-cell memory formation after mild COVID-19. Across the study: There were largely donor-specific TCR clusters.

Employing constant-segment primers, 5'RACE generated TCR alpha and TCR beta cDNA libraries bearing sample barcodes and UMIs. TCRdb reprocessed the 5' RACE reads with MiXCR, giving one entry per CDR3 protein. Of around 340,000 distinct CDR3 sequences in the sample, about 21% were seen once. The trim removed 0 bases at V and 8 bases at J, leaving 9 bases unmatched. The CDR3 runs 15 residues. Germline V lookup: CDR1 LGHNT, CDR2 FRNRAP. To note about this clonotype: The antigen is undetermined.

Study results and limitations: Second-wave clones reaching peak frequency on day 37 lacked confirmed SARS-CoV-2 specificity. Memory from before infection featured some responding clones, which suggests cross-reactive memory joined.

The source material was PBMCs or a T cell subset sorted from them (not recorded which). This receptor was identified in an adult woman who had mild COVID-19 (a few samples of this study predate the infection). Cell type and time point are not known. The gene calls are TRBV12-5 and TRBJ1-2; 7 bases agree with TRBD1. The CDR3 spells CASGLVGGGAGGYTF. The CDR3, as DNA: TGTGCTAGTGGTTTGGTAGGAGGGGGCGCAGGAGGCTACACCTTC. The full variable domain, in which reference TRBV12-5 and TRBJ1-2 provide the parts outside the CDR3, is DARVTQTPRHKVTEMGQEVTMRCQPILGHNTVFWYRQTMMQGLELLAYFRNRAPLDDSGMPKDRFSAEMPDATLATLKIQPSEPRDSAVYFCASGLVGGGAGGYTFGSGTRLTVV.